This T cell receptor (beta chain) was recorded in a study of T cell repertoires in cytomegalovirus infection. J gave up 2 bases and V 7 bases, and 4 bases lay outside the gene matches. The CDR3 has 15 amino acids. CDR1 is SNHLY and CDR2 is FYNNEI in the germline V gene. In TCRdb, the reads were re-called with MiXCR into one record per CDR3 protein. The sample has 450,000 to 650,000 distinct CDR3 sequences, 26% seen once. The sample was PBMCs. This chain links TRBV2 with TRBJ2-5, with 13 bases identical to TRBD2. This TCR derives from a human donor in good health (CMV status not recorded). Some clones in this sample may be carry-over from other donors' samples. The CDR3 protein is CASTRLAGGQETQYF. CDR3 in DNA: TGTGCCAGCACCAGACTAGCGGGGGGTCAAGAGACCCAGTACTTC.